The clone carrying this T cell receptor beta chain was seen just once. This record comes from a study of blood T cell repertoires in COVID-19. Across the study: From T cells, B-cell-depleted T cells, or PBMCs came the material, which was cDNA or gDNA.

The CDR3 length is 13 residues. Germline CDR1 is SGHTA and CDR2 is FQGNSA. Trimming stripped 5 bases from V and 1 base from J, with 5 bases between. Original handling: Estimated nucleated cell counts came from reference gene primer amplification. Only in-frame clones appear in the TCRdb table, and some are missing; sequencing was by immunoSEQ multiplex PCR. V, J and clone size are those of that table, while D and trimming were read from the DNA. In the table there are 400,000 or so clones, around 89% of which are singletons. What was sequenced was peripheral blood. The V gene is TRBV7-2, the J gene TRBJ2-2; D is uncertain. The sequence came from a middle-aged woman with COVID-19, enrolled during active disease. CDR3: CASSPWNTGELFF. The CDR3 DNA reads TGTGCCAGCAGCCCCTGGAACACCGGGGAGCTGTTTTTT.